The clone carrying this TCR beta chain has just a few counts. The antigen is not known. RNA was extracted and reverse transcribed into cDNA as the sequencing template. Profiling relied on immunoSEQ multiplex PCR, and the TCRdb table lists in-frame clones only, not all of them. The table shows about 200,000 clones, with 58% occurring only once. This entry is derived from a study of CD8+ T cells in alopecia areata. Overall study results and limits: On tofacitinib, scalp clonality and expanded CD8+ clones among top 100 fell significantly. Amid tofacitinib therapy, many expanded lesional clones stayed present in scalp and blood.

Treatment defined: oral pan-JAK inhibitor, 5-10 mg twice daily. Trimming removed 2 bases from V and 3 bases from J, with 12 bases in between. Germline CDR1 is SGHRS and CDR2 is YFSETQ. The CDR3 totals 14 residues. The clonotype originates from a human donor with alopecia areata. The sequences come from CD4+ T cells sorted from blood, collected at week 24, from a patient treated with tofacitinib. The chain uses TRBV5-1 and TRBJ2-7; D may be TRBD1 (5 bases). CDR3 sequence (DNA): TGCGCCAGCAGCTTACAGGCCCCACGCTACGAGCAGTACTTC. Protein: CASSLQAPRYEQYF.